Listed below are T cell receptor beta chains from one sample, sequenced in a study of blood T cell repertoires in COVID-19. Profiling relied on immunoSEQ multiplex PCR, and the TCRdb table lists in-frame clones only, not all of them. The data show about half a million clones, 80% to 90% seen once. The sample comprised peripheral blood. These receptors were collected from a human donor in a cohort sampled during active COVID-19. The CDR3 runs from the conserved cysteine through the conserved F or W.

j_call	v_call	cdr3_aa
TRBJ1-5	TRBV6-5	CASTFNSNQPQHF
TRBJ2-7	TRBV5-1	CASSPPSGSYEQYF
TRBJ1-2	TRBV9	CARPQEDGYTF
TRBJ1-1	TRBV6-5	CASSYSRRVDTEAFF
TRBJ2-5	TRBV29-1	CSAWTGGVETQYF
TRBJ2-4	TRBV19	CASAWTSGEWGIQYF
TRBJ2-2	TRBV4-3	CASSQHRDTGELFF
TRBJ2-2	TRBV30	CAWPGTTNTGELFF
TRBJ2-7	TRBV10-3	CAISFLTSGSYEQYF
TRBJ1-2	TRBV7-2	CASSLKLYGYTF
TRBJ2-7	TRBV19	CASSITQNEQYF
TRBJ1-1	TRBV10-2	CASSGGTQPTLNTEAFF
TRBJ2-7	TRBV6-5	CASSYSDPGDSYEQYF
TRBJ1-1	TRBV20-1	CSASPGQGRDAFF
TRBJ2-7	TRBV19	CASSIAEATTYEQYF
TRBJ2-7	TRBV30	CAFTGAGPYEQYF
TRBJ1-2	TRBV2	CASRLSDLGGYTF
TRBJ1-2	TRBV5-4	CASSPGGLYYGYTF
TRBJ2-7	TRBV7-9	CASSLISGRTVRGHYEQYF
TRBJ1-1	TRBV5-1	CASREGIVGTEAFF
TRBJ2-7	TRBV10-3	CAISSGTGGTYEQYF
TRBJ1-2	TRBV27	CASSDRDSRYTF
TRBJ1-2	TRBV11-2	CASSLGGQGGAYGYTF
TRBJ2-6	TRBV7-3	CASSSGQPYSGANVLTF
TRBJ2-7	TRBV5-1	CASSLVGSGAYEQYF
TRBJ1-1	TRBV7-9	CASSSGVGTGKLWAFF
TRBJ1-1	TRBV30	CAWGLRWTEAFF
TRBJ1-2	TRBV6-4	CASRYTSGTASYGYTF
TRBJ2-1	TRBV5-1	CASSLGGDEQFF
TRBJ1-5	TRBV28	CASTFGTAGNQPQHF
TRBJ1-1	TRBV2	CASSRDRVSTEAFF
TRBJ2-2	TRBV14	CASSPQTSGTGELFF